The clone carrying this TCR beta chain was seen once. This may be a read error: a much more frequent sequence differs by one nucleotide. This sample is drawn from a study of molecular identifiers for immune sequencing clone quantification. TCRdb analysed the PCR reads with MiXCR anew, one entry per CDR3 protein. Among about 70,000 distinct CDR3 sequences listed, approximately 17% were seen once. Germline CDR1 SEHNR, CDR2 FQNEAQ (reference sequence). The CDR3 runs 14 residues. This TCR came from a human donor in good health. Some libraries in this study had Jurkat cell RNA spiked in. What was sequenced was naive CD8+ T cells from blood, with Jurkat cell RNA spiked in. The subset is: FACS-sorted CD8+CD4-CCR7+CD45RA+ naive T cells. This sequence joins TRBV7-9 and TRBJ1-5; TRBD1 aligns across 9 bases. The CDR3 loop reads CVSSSGTGYQPQHF. CDR3 nucleotides: TGTGTCAGCAGCTCCGGGACAGGGTATCAGCCCCAGCATTTT.